This T cell receptor (beta chain) emerged from a study of CD4+ T cells in melanoma. Broader study findings: A reported correlation linked neoantigen-specific CD4+ T cells to CD8+, macrophage and B cell function. Diverse differentiation states were reported for melanoma neoantigen-specific CD4+ T cells.

Libraries were prepared by immunoSEQ multiplex PCR; TCRdb keeps only in-frame clonotypes and omits some of them. Of approximately 16,000 clones listed, over 80% are singletons. A note on this clone: The antigen is not known.

This TCR derives from a human donor with melanoma. The sequencing input was cells from a culture (not recorded whether cultured in vitro).

CDR3 in amino acids: CASSPRTGPQETQYF. DNA of the CDR3: TGTGCCAGCTCACCCAGGACAGGCCCTCAAGAGACCCAGTACTTC. The V gene is TRBV18, the J gene TRBJ2-5; the match to TRBD1 covers 7 bases. Germline lookup yields CDR1 KGHSH and CDR2 LQKENI. CDR3 length: 15 amino acids. V lost 3 bases to trimming and J lost 2 bases; unmatched junction nucleotides: 6. Looking up the rest from reference TRBV18 and TRBJ2-5 gives the full variable domain: NAGVMQNPRHLVRRRGQEARLRCSPMKGHSHVYWYRQLPEEGLKFMVYLQKENIIDESGMPKERFSAEFPKEGPSILRIQQVVRGDSAAYFCASSPRTGPQETQYFGPGTRLLVL.